This TCR beta chain was captured in a study of blood T cell repertoires in COVID-19. The wider study: There were acute and convalescent COVID-19 samples, and they came from the United States, Italy and Spain. The analysed material was cDNA or gDNA that came from T cells, B-cell-depleted T cells, or PBMCs.

TCRdb keeps only in-frame clones here, not all; method: immunoSEQ multiplex PCR. This sample has 150,000 to 200,000 clones, with 82% found just once. The Seattle patients, enrolled during active infection, were followed longitudinally. V shed 2 bases and J 1 base; nucleotides not matched to a gene: 15. Germline CDR1 reads SGHRS; CDR2 reads YFSETQ. The CDR3 sequence is 19 residues long. Sequencing was performed on peripheral blood. V is TRBV5-1 and J is TRBJ1-5; 7 bases align to TRBD1. This clonotype was sampled from a woman aged 55 to 70 with COVID-19, enrolled during active disease. The CDR3 coding sequence is TGCGCCAGCAGCTTCACCGGTGGGCAGGGGGAAAGGAGCAATCAGCCCCAGCATTTT. Protein product: CASSFTGGQGERSNQPQHF. The whole variable domain, filled in from reference TRBV5-1 and TRBJ1-5, reads KAGVTQTPRYLIKTRGQQVTLSCSPISGHRSVSWYQQTPGQGLQFLFEYFSETQRNKGNFPGRFSGRQFSNSRSEMNVSTLELGDSALYLCASSFTGGQGERSNQPQHFGDGTRLSIL.